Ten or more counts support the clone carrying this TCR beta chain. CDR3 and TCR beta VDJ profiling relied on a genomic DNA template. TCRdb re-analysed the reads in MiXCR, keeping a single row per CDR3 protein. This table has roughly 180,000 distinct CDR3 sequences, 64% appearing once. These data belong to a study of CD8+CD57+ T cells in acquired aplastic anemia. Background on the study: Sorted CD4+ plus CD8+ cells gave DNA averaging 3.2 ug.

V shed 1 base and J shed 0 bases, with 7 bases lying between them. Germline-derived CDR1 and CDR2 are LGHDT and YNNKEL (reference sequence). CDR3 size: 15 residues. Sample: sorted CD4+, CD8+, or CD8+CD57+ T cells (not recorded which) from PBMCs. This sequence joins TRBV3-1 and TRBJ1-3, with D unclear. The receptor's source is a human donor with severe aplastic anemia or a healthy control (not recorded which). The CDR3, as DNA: TGTGCCAGCAGCCAAGCCGGAAACTCTGGAAACACCATATATTTT. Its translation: CASSQAGNSGNTIYF.